This T cell receptor (beta chain) was recovered during a study of regulatory T cells in long-lasting Graves disease (dated by TCRdb to the early 2020s). Regarding the research as a whole: In the newly diagnosed Graves' disease group, patients had been taking antithyroid drugs for less than 3 months. Persistent Graves' disease patients were compared with newly diagnosed Graves' disease patients by peripheral blood TCR sequencing and RNA sequencing. The study was registered as a clinical trial and conducted in China. A total of around 35 samples underwent TCR sequencing: around 13 from persistent and around 20 from newly diagnosed Graves' disease patients. Overall study results and their limits: More public clonotypes were shared among persistent patients (under 3,000) than among newly diagnosed patients (966). The study examined only peripheral blood because the primary lesion, thyroid tissue, could not be accessed. TRBV28, TRBJ1-2 and TRBJ2-5 were preferentially used in persistent disease, while TRBV20-1 and TRBJ2-1 were favored in newly diagnosed disease. Compared with newly diagnosed patients, patients with persistent Graves' disease had lower TCR Shannon entropy and fewer highly expanded clones, which suggests clonal expansion. As a limitation, the authors acknowledged that the small sample size may reduce accuracy. Sequencing and analysis were restricted to the TCR beta chain.

The germline V gene gives CDR1 as LGHNT and CDR2 as FRNRAP. The CDR3 numbers 17 residues from cysteine through phenylalanine. Left in the record is the CDR3 DNA by itself, 51 bases read in frame from the first base. Trimmed from V: 6 bases; trimmed from J: 0 bases; junction bases lacking a gene match: 12. Per the publication, the time point label means: newly diagnosed GD, antithyroid drugs for less than 3 months. RNA was extracted from PBMCs in TRIzol for both TCR sequencing and RNA sequencing. The diagnosis of Graves' disease was made according to American Thyroid Association guidelines. Patients for the study were recruited at an endocrinology department in Xi'an, China. From each patient, around 9.3 milliliters of peripheral blood was collected into an EDTA anticoagulant tube. PBMCs were isolated by Ficoll Paque Plus density gradient separation without further T cell sorting. An Agilent 2100 Bioanalyzer and agarose gel were used to check RNA quality, while a NanoDrop 2000 measured RNA concentration.

The library was obtained by multiplex PCR. Sequencing was performed on an Illumina HiSeq 4000. To build TCR beta libraries, CDR3 regions were amplified by Arm-PCR using iRepertoire HTBI primers. PCR products were gel purified before sequencing. Regarding the original processing steps: Gene usage analysis of CDR3 amino acid clonotypes used the approximately 62 TRBV and more than 13 TRBJ segments found across samples. COPE and FqMerger were used to merge filtered high-quality paired reads into contigs. BLAST was used to align contigs to IMGT TRBV, TRBD and TRBJ reference genes, and CDR3 was defined according to IMGT. Highly expanded clones were defined as clonotypes with a frequency above 0.1%. Repertoire diversity was measured by Shannon entropy, and V-J evenness by the Gini coefficient. A clonotype found in more than one individual was treated as public. The public reads were reanalyzed by TCRdb: fastp trimming at Q25, MiXCR alignment, in-frame beta chains only. Each entry is one CDR3 protein sequence, shown with its most common DNA and genes. The V and J calls come from TCRdb's annotation, not from the publication. The sample table shows some 410,000 distinct CDR3 sequences, and about 16% are seen once. Together, the top ten hold around 10% of the sample.

Comment on this clonotype: No cognate antigen has been identified for it. Base qualities are not recorded, but no much larger clone differs from it by a single base.

The data also belong to a second study, concerning T cells in Graves' hyperthyroidism and ophthalmopathy. The second source states: A patient counted as having stable Graves' hyperthyroidism if no progression to ophthalmopathy occurred over 18 months of follow-up. Hyperthyroidism patients were newly diagnosed, with disease duration under 2 months, and aged 18 to 65 years. Patients with uncontrolled infections, other autoimmune diseases, pregnancy or lactation were excluded. Clinical symptoms, serum thyroxine and TRAb, thyroid ultrasound, and orbital computed tomography formed the basis for the diagnoses. The TCR CDR3 was subjected to a first round of RT-PCR using the HTBI primer set and the Qiagen OneStep RT-PCR kit. Most expanded thyroid clonotypes (frequency above 0.001) were also detected in blood, suggesting blood repertoires may reflect thyroid immune responses. Ophthalmopathy was separated from stable hyperthyroidism by a 13 V-J signature model, with just over 85% sensitivity and about 81% specificity obtained in cross-validation and 80%/75% obtained in testing. In validation, the model predicted progression to ophthalmopathy with approximately 71% sensitivity and around 72% specificity, a median of 6.5 months before onset. TCR V-J signatures able to tell the groups apart were searched for in a discovery cohort of about a hundred patients, of whom more than 40 had Graves' ophthalmopathy and some 60 had stable Graves' hyperthyroidism. Prospective prediction of ophthalmopathy was tested in an independent validation cohort consisting of fewer than 20 hyperthyroidism patients and 15 to 17 patients who later progressed to ophthalmopathy. The 75 to 100 discovery patients were divided at random into training and test sets in a 7:3 ratio. In several Graves' hyperthyroidism patients, the study also compared T-cell repertoires from thyroid tissue with T-cell repertoires from blood. Following sampling, methimazole starting at 30 mg daily was given to hyperthyroidism patients, and high-dose intravenous methylprednisolone was given to ophthalmopathy patients. Libraries were constructed in a second round of multiplex PCR, after which size selection and purification were carried out. Libraries were sequenced paired-end with 100 bp reads on an Illumina HiSeq2000. SOAPnuke was used to process the raw data, with reads discarded if the reads contained adapters or uncalled bases, had a mean Phred below 15, or lacked an exact constant-primer or identifier match. High-quality paired reads were merged with COPE v1.2.5, and unique nucleotide sequences were defined as clonotypes. Clonotypes were aligned to IMGT TRBV, TRBD and TRBJ reference segments using MiTCR v1.1. Only V-J combinations with frequency above 0.0001, covering approximately 99% of repertoires, were analysed. A TCS score was defined as the ratio between F50 (clonal expansion) and ExV (chaos), using BLOSUM62-based TCRdist between CDR3 peptides within each V-J. Welch's t-statistics and random forest reduced roughly 540 V-J features to fewer than 15, which were used in a naive Bayes classifier (R e1071). No statistical method was used to fix the sample size in advance, and group allocation was not hidden from the investigators. According to the paper, TCR Vbeta CDR3 sequencing was carried out on 120 to 150 peripheral blood samples, which came from 40 to 45 ophthalmopathy, around 74 hyperthyroidism and roughly 17 progressor patients.

The sample in question was peripheral blood mononuclear cells (PBMCs), obtained at new diagnosis, from a patient treated with antithyroid drugs. The receptor's source is a woman in her thirties with Graves disease. Donor details come from another sample of the same person, matched by shared clones. Recombination joined TRBV12-5 with TRBJ2-3, with TRBD2 identical over 7 junction bases. For the CDR3, the sequence is CASGKSGAKLSTDTQYF. The nucleotide sequence reads as follows: TGTGCTAGTGGAAAGAGCGGGGCCAAGCTTAGCACAGATACGCAGTATTTT.